This T cell receptor (beta chain) was recovered during a study of cytomegalovirus exposure and HLA in healthy donors. Study-level information: Drawn from HLA-typed donors, tens of millions of unique TCRs were held in an early data release. Study conclusions and caveats: Altogether, more than 150 TCR beta chains were recorded as cytomegalovirus-associated. Highly shared variants forming one cluster were likely a sequencing artifact.

Notes on this clone: Antigen unknown.

Deletions cut 4 bases from V and 8 bases from J, with 9 bases between. This CDR3 region has 12 residues. CDR1 MNHEY and CDR2 SMNVEV come from the germline V gene (reference sequence). The primer mix had 60 Vbeta and 13 Jbeta primers. Assay: immunoSEQ multiplex PCR; the TCRdb copy retains only in-frame clones and omits some. The profile shows fewer than 95,000 clones, roughly 63% of them singletons. Sequences were obtained from PBMCs. The clonotype was recovered from a woman aged 25 to 39 in good health and CMV-seronegative. This chain links TRBV27 with TRBJ2-1; D is unclear. The CDR3 here is CASSWSGYEQFF. The CDR3 DNA reads as TGTGCCAGCAGTTGGAGTGGGTATGAGCAGTTCTTC.